This entry features one TCR beta chain sequence. TCRdb keeps only in-frame clones here, not all; method: immunoSEQ multiplex PCR. The sample includes fewer than 250,000 clones, 88% seen only once; the top ten take about 4%. This sample was taken from a study of blood T cell repertoires in COVID-19. Trimming removed 3 bases at V and 3 bases at J, with 9 bases between. This CDR3 is 13 amino acids long. Germline V CDR1 and CDR2: SGHNT, YYREEE (reference sequence). This receptor was taken from a woman aged 25 to 45 who had been exposed to COVID-19. Input material: PBMCs or T cells enriched from blood (not recorded which). This chain uses TRBV5-4 with TRBJ2-5; a possible D gene is TRBD1 (5 bases). DNA for the CDR3: TGTGCCAGCAGCTCAGGACAAGAAGAGACCCAGTACTTC. Its protein product is CASSSGQEETQYF.